This T cell receptor (beta chain) was obtained from a study of blood T cell repertoires in COVID-19. Study details: The United States, Italy and Spain were the sources of the acute and convalescent COVID-19 samples. From T cells, B-cell-depleted T cells, or PBMCs came the material, which was cDNA or gDNA.

This CDR3 has 13 amino acids. Germline V gene sequence: CDR1 GTSNPN, CDR2 SVGIG (reference sequence). Trimming removed 4 bases from V and 5 bases from J, with 15 bases in between. Original methodology: How many nucleated cells were present was estimated from reference gene primer amplification. Here immunoSEQ multiplex PCR was the method, and the copy in TCRdb shows in-frame clones only, minus some. The D gene and trimming were derived from the DNA, and the V and J assignments and clone size from that table. The table lists around 72,000 clones, about 80% of them singletons, with roughly a sixth in the top ten.

This receptor was identified in a human donor in a cohort sampled during active COVID-19. The sequenced sample consisted of peripheral blood. This chain links TRBV30 with TRBJ2-7; tentative D call: TRBD2 (5 bases). The CDR3 loop reads CAWMRTGADEQYF. Here the CDR3 DNA reads TGTGCCTGGATGCGGACTGGAGCGGACGAGCAGTACTTC.